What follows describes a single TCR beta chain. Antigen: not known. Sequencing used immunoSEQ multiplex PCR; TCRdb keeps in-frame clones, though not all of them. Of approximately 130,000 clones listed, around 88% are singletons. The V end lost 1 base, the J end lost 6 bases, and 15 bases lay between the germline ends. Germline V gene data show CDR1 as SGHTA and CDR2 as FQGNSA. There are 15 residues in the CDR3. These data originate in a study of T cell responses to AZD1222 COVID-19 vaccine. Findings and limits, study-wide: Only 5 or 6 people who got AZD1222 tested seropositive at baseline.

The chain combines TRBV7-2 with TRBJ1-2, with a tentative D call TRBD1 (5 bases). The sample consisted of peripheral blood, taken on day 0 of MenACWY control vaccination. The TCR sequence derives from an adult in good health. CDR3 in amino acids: CASSLGPGGEDGYTF. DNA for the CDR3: TGTGCCAGCAGCTTAGGGCCCGGAGGGGAGGATGGCTACACCTTC.